This T cell receptor beta chain derives from a study of CD8+CD57+ T cells in acquired aplastic anemia (dated by TCRdb to 2016 to 2019). Background on the whole study: A mean of roughly 3.2 ug of DNA, ranging from roughly 0.2 to 30 ug, was extracted from sorted CD4+ and CD8+ cells. Mean read counts for healthy donor samples were 8.5 million to 10.8 million for CD4+ cells and roughly 12 million for CD8+ cells.

V lost 0 bases and J lost 0 bases; the stretch between them is 8 bases long. The cysteine opens and the phenylalanine closes a CDR3 of 15 amino acids. The only DNA kept is the CDR3, 45 bases in frame from the first base. According to the germline V gene, CDR1 reads SGHRS and CDR2 reads YFSETQ. TCR repertoires of sorted CD4+ and CD8+ blood T cells from severe aplastic anemia patients and healthy subjects were deep-sequenced in the study. Ficoll-Paque density gradient centrifugation was used to isolate peripheral blood mononuclear cells. Before DNA extraction, CD4+ and CD8+ T cells were sorted by FACS or by magnetic beads. TCR beta VDJ combination and CDR3 sequence profiling used genomic DNA as the template. An Illumina HiSeq 2000 was used for TCR repertoire sequencing. The authors' analysis ran thus. Repertoires were assessed using TRBV/TRBJ rearrangement plots, CDR3 size and DJ length profiles, and Simpson's diversity index. The immunodominant clone was defined as the most abundant DNA sequence in deep sequencing data. CDR3 amino acid sequences were checked for sharing across subjects and were also compared against the VDJdb database and published repertoires. Through fastp at Q25 and MiXCR, TCRdb rebuilt clones from the public reads, retaining in-frame beta chains. Rows are combined by CDR3 protein, so each entry shows the most common genes and DNA. The V and J calls were determined by TCRdb, not by the authors. The sample table records hundreds of thousands of distinct CDR3 sequences; 65% to 80% of these occur just once. Together, the top ten hold less than 4% of the sample.

Broad study findings and their caveats: Although roughly 30 CD8+ CDR3 sequences were shared by patients and controls, these sequences appeared highly expressed in patients and within the immunodominant clones of patients. No significant difference in CD8+ Simpson's diversity was found between patients and healthy controls (P=0.060).

Notes on this clonotype: Its antigen has not been determined. Per-base qualities were not stored, and no clone one base away is much larger.

The specimen was sorted CD4+, CD8+, or CD8+CD57+ T cells (not recorded which) from PBMCs. The rearranged segments are TRBV5-1 and TRBJ2-3, with no confidently assigned D gene. This TCR came from a human donor in good health, serving as a control. The DNA reads TGCGCCAGCAGCTTGGCTGCGTCAAGCACAGATACGCAGTATTTT. Protein translation: CASSLAASSTDTQYF.